The following is a T cell receptor beta chain sequence with its context. Its antigen is unidentified. Germline V CDR1 and CDR2: SGHVS, FQNEAQ. V lost 3 bases to trimming and J lost 6 bases, with 14 bases between them. This CDR3 is built from 14 residues. These data come from a study of T cell responses to AZD1222 COVID-19 vaccine. Study findings and constraints: Only a handful of AZD1222 recipients, six or seven in all, had baseline seropositivity. Regions left unmutated in variants are reportedly the target of nearly half of spike-specific TCRs. Spike-specific TCR breadth and depth both grew after two AZD1222 doses.

Sequenced by immunoSEQ multiplex PCR; TCRdb stores in-frame clones only, minus some. Among about 150,000 clones, about nine tenths were seen once, and the ten largest hold roughly a tenth. The sample consisted of peripheral blood, taken 28 days after the second AZD1222 dose. This TCR was recovered from an adult who received the AZD1222 COVID-19 vaccine. The genes are TRBV7-8 and TRBJ2-5, with D perhaps matching TRBD1 or TRBD2 (5 bases each). The CDR3 is CASSLFPRGQTQYF. CDR3 DNA: TGTGCCAGCAGCTTGTTTCCCCGGGGCCAGACCCAGTACTTC.